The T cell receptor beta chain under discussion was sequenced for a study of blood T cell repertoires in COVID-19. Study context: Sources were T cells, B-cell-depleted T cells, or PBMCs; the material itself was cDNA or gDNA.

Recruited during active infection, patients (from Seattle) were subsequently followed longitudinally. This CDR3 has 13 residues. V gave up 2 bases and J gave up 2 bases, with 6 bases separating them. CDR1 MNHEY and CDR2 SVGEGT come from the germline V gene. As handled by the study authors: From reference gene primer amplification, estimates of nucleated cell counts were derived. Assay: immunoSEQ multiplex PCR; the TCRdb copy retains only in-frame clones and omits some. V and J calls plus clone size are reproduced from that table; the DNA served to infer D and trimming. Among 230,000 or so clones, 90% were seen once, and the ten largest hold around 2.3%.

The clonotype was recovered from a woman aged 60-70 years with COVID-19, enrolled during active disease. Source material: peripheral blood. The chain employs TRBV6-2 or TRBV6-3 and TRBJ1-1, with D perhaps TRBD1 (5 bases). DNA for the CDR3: TGTGCCAGCAGTTACCAGGGAAACACTGAAGCTTTCTTT. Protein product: CASSYQGNTEAFF.